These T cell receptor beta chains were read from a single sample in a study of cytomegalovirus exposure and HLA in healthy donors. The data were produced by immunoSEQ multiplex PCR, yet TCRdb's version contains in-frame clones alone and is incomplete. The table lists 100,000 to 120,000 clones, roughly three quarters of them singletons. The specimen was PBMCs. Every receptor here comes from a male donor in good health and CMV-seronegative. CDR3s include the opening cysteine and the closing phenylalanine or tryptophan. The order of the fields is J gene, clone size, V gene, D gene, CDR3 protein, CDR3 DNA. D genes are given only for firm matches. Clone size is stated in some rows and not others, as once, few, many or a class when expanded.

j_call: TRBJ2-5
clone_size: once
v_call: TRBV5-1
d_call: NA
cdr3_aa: CASSAQMYQETQYF
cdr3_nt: TGCGCCAGCAGCGCTCAGATGTACCAAGAGACCCAGTACTTC

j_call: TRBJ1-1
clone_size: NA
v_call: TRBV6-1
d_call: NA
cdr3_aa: CASSERGVAEAFF
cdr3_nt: TGTGCCAGCAGCGAACGGGGGGTGGCTGAAGCTTTCTTT

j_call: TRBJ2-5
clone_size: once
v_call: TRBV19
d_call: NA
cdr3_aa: CASSTTHSGETQYF
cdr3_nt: TGTGCCAGTAGTACAACTCACAGCGGAGAGACCCAGTACTTC

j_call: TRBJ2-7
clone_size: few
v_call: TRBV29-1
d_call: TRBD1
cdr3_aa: CSVFLQGAGRGEQYF
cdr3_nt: TGCAGCGTCTTTTTACAGGGGGCGGGGCGGGGGGAGCAGTACTTC

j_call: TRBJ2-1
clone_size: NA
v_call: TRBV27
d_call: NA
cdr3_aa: CASSYRGRVVNEQFF
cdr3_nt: TGTGCCAGCAGTTACAGGGGGAGGGTAGTAAATGAGCAGTTCTTC

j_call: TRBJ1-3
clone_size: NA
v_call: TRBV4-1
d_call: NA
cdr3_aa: CASSQDLSKGNTIYF
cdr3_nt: TGCGCCAGCAGCCAAGATCTCAGTAAGGGAAACACCATATATTTT

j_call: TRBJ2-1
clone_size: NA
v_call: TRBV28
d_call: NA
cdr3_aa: CASSPYGNEQFF
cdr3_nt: TGTGCCAGCAGCCCCTATGGCAATGAGCAGTTCTTC

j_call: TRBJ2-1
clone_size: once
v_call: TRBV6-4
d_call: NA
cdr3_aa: CASSDSRQDEQFF
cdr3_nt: TGTGCCAGCAGTGACTCGAGACAGGATGAGCAGTTCTTC

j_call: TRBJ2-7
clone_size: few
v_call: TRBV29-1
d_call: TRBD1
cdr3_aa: CSVQDRGASYEQYF
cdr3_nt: TGCAGCGTCCAGGACAGGGGAGCGTCCTACGAGCAGTACTTC

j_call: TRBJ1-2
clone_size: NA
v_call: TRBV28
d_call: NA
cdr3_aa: CASSFVGRDLANYGYTF
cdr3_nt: TGTGCCAGCAGTTTCGTTGGCCGCGACTTAGCTAACTATGGCTACACCTTC

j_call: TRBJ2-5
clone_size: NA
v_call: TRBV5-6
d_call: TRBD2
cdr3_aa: CASSPGTSKETQYF
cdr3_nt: TGTGCCAGCAGCCCCGGGACTAGTAAGGAGACCCAGTACTTC

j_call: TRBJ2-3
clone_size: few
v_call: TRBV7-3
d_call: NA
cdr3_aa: CASSLSGVSGTDTQYF
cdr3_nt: TGTGCCAGCAGCTTAAGCGGGGTTAGCGGCACAGATACGCAGTATTTT

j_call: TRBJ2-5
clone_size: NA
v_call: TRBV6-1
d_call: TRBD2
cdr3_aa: CASSDRLAGGGQYF
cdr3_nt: TGTGCCAGCAGTGACAGGCTAGCGGGAGGAGGACAGTACTTC

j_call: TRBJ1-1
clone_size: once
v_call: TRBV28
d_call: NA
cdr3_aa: CASSLWGRGTEAFF
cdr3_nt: TGTGCCAGCAGTTTATGGGGCAGGGGCACTGAAGCTTTCTTT

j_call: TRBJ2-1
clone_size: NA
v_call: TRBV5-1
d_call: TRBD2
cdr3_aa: CASSLAVAGGNNEQFF
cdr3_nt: TGCGCCAGCAGCTTGGCGGTTGCGGGGGGCAACAATGAGCAGTTCTTC

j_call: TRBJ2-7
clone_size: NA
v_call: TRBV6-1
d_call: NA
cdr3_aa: CASSERGYAYEQYF
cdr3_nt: TGTGCCAGCAGTGAAAGGGGGTACGCCTACGAGCAGTACTTC

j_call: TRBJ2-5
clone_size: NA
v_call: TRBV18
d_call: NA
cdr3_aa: CASSLSGFTEETQYF
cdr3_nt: TGTGCCAGCTCACTGAGCGGGTTTACGGAAGAGACCCAGTACTTC

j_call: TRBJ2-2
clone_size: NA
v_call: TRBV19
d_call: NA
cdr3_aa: CASSIVPNTGELFF
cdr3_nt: TGTGCCAGTAGTATCGTCCCGAACACCGGGGAGCTGTTTTTT

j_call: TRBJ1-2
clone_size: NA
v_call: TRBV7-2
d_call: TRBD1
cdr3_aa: CASSYRDRGHYGYTF
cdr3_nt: TGTGCCAGCAGCTACAGGGACAGGGGGCACTATGGCTACACCTTC

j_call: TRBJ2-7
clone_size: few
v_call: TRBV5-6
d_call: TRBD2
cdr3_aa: CASSLRTQAGGRSYEQYF
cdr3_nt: TGTGCCAGCAGCTTGCGGACTCAAGCGGGAGGCCGATCCTACGAGCAGTACTTC

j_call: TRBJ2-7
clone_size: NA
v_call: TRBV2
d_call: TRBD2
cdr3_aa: CASSLQRDYEQYF
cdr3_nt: TGTGCCAGCAGTTTACAGCGGGATTACGAGCAGTACTTC

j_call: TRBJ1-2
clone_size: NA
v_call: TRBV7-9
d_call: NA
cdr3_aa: CASSSDSSYGYTF
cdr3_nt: TGTGCCAGCAGCAGCGACAGTTCCTATGGCTACACCTTC

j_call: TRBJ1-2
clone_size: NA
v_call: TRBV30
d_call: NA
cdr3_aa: CAWRVLLGYTF
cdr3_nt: TGTGCCTGGAGGGTCTTACTTGGCTACACCTTC

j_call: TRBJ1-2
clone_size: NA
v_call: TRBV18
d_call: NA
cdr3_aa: CASSSPAVREYGYTF
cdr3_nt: TGTGCCAGCTCATCGCCGGCGGTGCGAGAATATGGCTACACCTTC

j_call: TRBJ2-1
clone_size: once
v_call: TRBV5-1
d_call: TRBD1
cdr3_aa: CASSLGGQGGNEQFF
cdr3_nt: TGCGCCAGCAGCTTGGGAGGACAGGGGGGCAATGAGCAGTTCTTC

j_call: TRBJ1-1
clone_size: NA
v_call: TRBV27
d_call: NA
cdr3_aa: CASSARQSEAFF
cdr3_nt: TGTGCCAGCAGTGCCCGACAATCCGAAGCTTTCTTT

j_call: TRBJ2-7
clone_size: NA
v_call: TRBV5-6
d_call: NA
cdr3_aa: CASSLSVYEQYF
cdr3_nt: TGTGCCAGCAGCTTAAGCGTCTACGAGCAGTACTTC

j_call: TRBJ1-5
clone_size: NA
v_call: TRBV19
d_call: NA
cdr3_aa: CASSIEVRRYSNQPQHF
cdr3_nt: TGTGCCAGTAGTATAGAGGTCCGCAGGTATAGCAATCAGCCCCAGCATTTT

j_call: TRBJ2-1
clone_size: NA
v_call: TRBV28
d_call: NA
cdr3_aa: CASSPPRGISYNEQFF
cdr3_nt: TGTGCCAGCAGCCCCCCTCGGGGGATCTCCTACAATGAGCAGTTCTTC

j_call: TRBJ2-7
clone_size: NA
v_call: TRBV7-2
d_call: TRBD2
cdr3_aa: CASSVTFAGGPYEQYF
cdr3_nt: TGTGCCAGCAGCGTAACGTTTGCGGGAGGGCCCTACGAGCAGTACTTC

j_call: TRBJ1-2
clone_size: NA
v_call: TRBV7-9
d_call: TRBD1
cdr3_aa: CASSLPGFQGVDGYTF
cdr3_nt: TGTGCCAGCAGCTTACCCGGTTTCCAGGGGGTCGATGGCTACACCTTC

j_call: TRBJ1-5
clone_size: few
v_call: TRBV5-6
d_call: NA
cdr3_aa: CASRWGVRNQPQHF
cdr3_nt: TGTGCCAGCAGATGGGGCGTGCGCAATCAGCCCCAGCATTTT

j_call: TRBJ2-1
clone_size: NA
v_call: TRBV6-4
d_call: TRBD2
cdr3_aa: CASSDVASGYNEQFF
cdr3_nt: TGTGCCAGCAGTGACGTGGCTAGCGGGTACAATGAGCAGTTCTTC

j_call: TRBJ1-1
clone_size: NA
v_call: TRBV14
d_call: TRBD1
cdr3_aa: CASVQGAAGGGTEAFF
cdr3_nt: TGTGCCAGCGTCCAGGGGGCGGCGGGTGGAGGCACTGAAGCTTTCTTT

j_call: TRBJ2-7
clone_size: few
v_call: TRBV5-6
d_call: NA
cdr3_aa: CASSLGPPGYEQYF
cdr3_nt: TGTGCCAGCAGCTTGGGCCCGCCGGGCTACGAGCAGTACTTC

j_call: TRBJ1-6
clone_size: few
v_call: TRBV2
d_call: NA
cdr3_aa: CASSEGRSSPLHF
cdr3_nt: TGTGCCAGCAGTGAGGGTAGGAGTTCACCCCTCCACTTT

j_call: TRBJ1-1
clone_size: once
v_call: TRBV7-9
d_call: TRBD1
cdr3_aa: CASSLEVQGAEAFF
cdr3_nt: TGTGCCAGCAGCTTAGAGGTCCAGGGGGCTGAAGCTTTCTTT

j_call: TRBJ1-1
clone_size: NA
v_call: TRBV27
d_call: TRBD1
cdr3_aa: CASSLARTGAHTEAFF
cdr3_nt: TGTGCCAGCAGTTTAGCCCGGACAGGGGCGCACACTGAAGCTTTCTTT

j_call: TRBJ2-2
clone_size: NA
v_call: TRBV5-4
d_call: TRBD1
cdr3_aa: CASSPDRGGTGELFF
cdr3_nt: TGTGCCAGCAGCCCTGACAGGGGCGGCACCGGGGAGCTGTTTTTT

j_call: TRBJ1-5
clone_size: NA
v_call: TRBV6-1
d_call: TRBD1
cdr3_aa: CASSDRDRSQPQHF
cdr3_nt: TGTGCCAGCAGTGACAGGGACAGAAGTCAGCCCCAGCATTTT

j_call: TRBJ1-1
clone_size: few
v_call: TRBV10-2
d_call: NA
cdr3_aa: CARQDKMNTEAFF
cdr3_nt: TGCGCCAGACAGGACAAGATGAACACTGAAGCTTTCTTT

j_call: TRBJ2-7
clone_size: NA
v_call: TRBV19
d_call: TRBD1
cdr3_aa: CASSPGTGAYEQYF
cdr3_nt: TGTGCCAGTAGTCCCGGGACAGGGGCCTACGAGCAGTACTTC

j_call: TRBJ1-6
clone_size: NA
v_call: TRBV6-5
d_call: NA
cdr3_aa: CASSYGQGLNSPLHF
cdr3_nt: TGTGCCAGCAGTTATGGGCAGGGGCTTAATTCACCCCTCCACTTT

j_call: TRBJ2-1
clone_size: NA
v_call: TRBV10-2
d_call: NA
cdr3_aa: CASSGPSSYNEQFF
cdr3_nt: TGCGCCAGCAGTGGACCTAGCTCCTACAATGAGCAGTTCTTC

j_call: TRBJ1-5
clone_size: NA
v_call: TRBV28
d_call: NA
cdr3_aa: CASSPRLGGNQPQHF
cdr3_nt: TGTGCCAGCAGTCCTCGATTGGGCGGCAATCAGCCCCAGCATTTT